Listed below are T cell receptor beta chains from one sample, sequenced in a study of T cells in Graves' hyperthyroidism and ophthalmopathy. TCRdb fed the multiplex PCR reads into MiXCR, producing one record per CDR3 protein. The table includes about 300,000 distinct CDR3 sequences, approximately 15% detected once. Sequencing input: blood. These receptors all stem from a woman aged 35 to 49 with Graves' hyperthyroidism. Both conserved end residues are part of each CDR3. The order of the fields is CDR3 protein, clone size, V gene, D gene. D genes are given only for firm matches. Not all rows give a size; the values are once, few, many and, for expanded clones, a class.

CDR3: CASSQVEQGGQPQHF
size: many
V: TRBV4-1
D: TRBD1

CDR3: CASSTQGGLGTDTQYF
size: many
V: TRBV19
D: NA

CDR3: CASRSDTNNEQFF
size: many
V: TRBV28
D: NA

CDR3: CASSQRRGRLSRAKNIQYF
size: many
V: TRBV3-1
D: NA

CDR3: CAISEVSYEQYF
size: many
V: TRBV10-3
D: NA

CDR3: CASSEGTSGRGVEQFF
size: NA
V: TRBV27
D: TRBD2

CDR3: CASSPGVSGYTF
size: many
V: TRBV7-9
D: NA

CDR3: CASTTPGFYSNQPQHF
size: many
V: TRBV28
D: NA

CDR3: CASSQPRTGGNTEAFF
size: few
V: TRBV5-1
D: TRBD1

CDR3: CASSPNRVRAFF
size: few
V: TRBV4-1
D: NA

CDR3: CASRDLNSGANVPTF
size: few
V: TRBV6-1
D: NA

CDR3: CATSDTPTGELFF
size: NA
V: TRBV24-1
D: NA

CDR3: CASVGQPSSYNEQFF
size: many
V: TRBV12-3/TRBV12-4
D: NA

CDR3: CASSLRPTTNEKLFF
size: many
V: TRBV5-1
D: NA

CDR3: CASSYQGGYGYTF
size: many
V: TRBV27
D: NA

CDR3: CSGAATGRTEAFF
size: many
V: TRBV29-1
D: TRBD1

CDR3: CASSEVGTVAYEQYF
size: many
V: TRBV2
D: TRBD1

CDR3: CASSPTGTENTEAFF
size: many
V: TRBV5-5
D: TRBD1

CDR3: CASSMGLHTGELFF
size: many
V: TRBV7-7
D: TRBD2

CDR3: CSARDFGRADEQYF
size: NA
V: TRBV20-1
D: TRBD2

CDR3: CASSIGGGPGETQYF
size: few
V: TRBV19
D: TRBD2

CDR3: CASSVYGLAGGWGNEQFF
size: NA
V: TRBV9
D: TRBD2

CDR3: CSASQGTRAFF
size: many
V: TRBV20-1
D: NA

CDR3: CASSYGDTLGEQFF
size: few
V: TRBV6-5
D: NA

CDR3: CASSLGRDKSTDTQYF
size: many
V: TRBV5-8
D: NA

CDR3: CASSSRGEQFF
size: many
V: TRBV7-9
D: NA

CDR3: CASSSTGGDQPQHF
size: NA
V: TRBV7-9
D: NA

CDR3: CASSVGTSGYEQYF
size: few
V: TRBV28
D: TRBD2

CDR3: CASSPSGGRGYTF
size: many
V: TRBV7-9
D: NA

CDR3: CASSPSSSRGTEVFF
size: NA
V: TRBV11-1
D: NA

CDR3: CASSLYPDTQYF
size: many
V: TRBV7-9
D: NA

CDR3: CASRGQGAPGTQYF
size: NA
V: TRBV2
D: TRBD1

CDR3: CASSVRVLQETQYF
size: NA
V: TRBV2
D: NA

CDR3: CASSVGLAGANEQFF
size: NA
V: TRBV5-1
D: TRBD2

CDR3: CASTPRERNTGELFF
size: NA
V: TRBV19
D: NA

CDR3: CASRRQRQYEQYF
size: many
V: TRBV28
D: NA

CDR3: CASSRPWDEQFF
size: few
V: TRBV7-6
D: NA

CDR3: CASSLGTSNQETQYF
size: many
V: TRBV7-7
D: TRBD2

CDR3: CSTNRPGRNEQFF
size: few
V: TRBV20-1
D: NA

CDR3: CASQDRDADEQYF
size: many
V: TRBV6-1
D: TRBD1

CDR3: CASSYLHGETQYF
size: NA
V: TRBV12-3/TRBV12-4
D: NA

CDR3: CASSSNRDRGDNEQFF
size: NA
V: TRBV7-9
D: TRBD1

CDR3: CASNAGGSTDTQYF
size: many
V: TRBV19
D: TRBD2

CDR3: CASSVTGDNEQFF
size: many
V: TRBV2
D: NA

CDR3: CASSAGGIRELFF
size: few
V: TRBV28
D: NA

CDR3: CASSETHTSAQYF
size: many
V: TRBV6-1
D: NA

CDR3: CASSPSQGGSYEQYF
size: many
V: TRBV28
D: NA

CDR3: CASSPEYEQYF
size: many
V: TRBV18
D: NA

CDR3: CSARDGGVYEQYF
size: few
V: TRBV20-1
D: NA

CDR3: CSAREMGSNEQFF
size: NA
V: TRBV20-1
D: NA

CDR3: CATSVAGLAGELFF
size: many
V: TRBV24-1
D: NA

CDR3: CSARRLAGPNEQFF
size: many
V: TRBV20-1
D: TRBD2

CDR3: CASSPGARGEQFF
size: many
V: TRBV18
D: TRBD1

CDR3: CATSGRGTYEQYF
size: NA
V: TRBV6-2/TRBV6-3
D: NA

CDR3: CASRPGPNTGELFF
size: few
V: TRBV7-2
D: NA